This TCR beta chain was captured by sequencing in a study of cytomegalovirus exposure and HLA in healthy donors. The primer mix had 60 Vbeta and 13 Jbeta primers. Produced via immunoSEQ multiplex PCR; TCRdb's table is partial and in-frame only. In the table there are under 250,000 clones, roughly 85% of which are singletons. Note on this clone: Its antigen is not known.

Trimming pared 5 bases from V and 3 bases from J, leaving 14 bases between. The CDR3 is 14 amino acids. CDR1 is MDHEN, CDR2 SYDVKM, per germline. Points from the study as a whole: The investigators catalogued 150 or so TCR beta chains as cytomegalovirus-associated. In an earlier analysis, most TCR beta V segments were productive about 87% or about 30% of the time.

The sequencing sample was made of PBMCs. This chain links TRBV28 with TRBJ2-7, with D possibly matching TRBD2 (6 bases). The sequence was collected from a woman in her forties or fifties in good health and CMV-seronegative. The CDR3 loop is CASSPHTSYYEQYF. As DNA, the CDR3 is TGTGCCAGCAGTCCACACACTAGCTACTACGAGCAGTACTTC.